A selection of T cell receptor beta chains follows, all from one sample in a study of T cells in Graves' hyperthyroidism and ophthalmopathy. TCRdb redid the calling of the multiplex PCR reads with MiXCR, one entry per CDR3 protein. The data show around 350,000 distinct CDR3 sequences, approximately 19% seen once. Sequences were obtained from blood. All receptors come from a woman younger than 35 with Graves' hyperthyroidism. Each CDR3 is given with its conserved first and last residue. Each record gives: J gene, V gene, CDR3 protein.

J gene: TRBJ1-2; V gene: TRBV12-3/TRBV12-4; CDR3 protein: CASRRASGYTF
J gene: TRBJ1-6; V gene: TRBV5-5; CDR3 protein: CASSVTGESPLHF
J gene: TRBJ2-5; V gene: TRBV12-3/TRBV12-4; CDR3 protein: CASSPKQTGQETQYF
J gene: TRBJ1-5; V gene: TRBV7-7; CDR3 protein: CARGGQIYSNQPQHF
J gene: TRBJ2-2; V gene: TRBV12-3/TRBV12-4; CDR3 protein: CASSLASPGELFF
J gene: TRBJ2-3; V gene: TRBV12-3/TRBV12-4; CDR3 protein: CASSLAVNQDTQYF
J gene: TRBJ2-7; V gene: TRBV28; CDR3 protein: CASRTRDRPYEQYF
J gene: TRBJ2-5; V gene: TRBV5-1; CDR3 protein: CASSLTGGPKETQYF
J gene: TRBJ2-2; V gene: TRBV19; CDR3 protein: CASSIEDRGVTGELFF
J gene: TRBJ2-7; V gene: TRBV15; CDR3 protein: CATSRVSPAGVPNEQYF
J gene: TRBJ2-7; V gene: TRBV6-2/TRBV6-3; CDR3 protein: CASSYSDTSGGAREQYF
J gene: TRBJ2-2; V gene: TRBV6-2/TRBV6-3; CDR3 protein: CASSYFRRGGGAIGELFF
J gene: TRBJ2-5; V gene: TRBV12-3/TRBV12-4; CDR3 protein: CASSPLSAGNFETQYF
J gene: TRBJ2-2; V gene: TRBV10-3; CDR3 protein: CAIKEGQGDEGGELFF